Reported below is one T cell receptor beta chain. Germline V CDR1 and CDR2: SGHRS, YFSETQ. The CDR3 has 15 residues. V was clipped by 0 bases and J by 7 bases, with 16 bases between them. TCRdb re-called the RT-PCR reads with MiXCR, one entry per CDR3 protein. The data contain approximately 500,000 distinct CDR3 sequences, roughly 25% of them singletons. This sample stems from a study of response to subunit inactivated influenza vaccine. The same sample was also studied in work on T cells expressing NK-cell markers. That work adds: TCR beta cDNA was made by 5'RACE template switching with UMIs. Repertoires of TCR beta were obtained from T cells sorted as CD3+CD56+NKG2C+, CD3+CD56+NKG2C- and CD3+CD56-NKG2C+. Researchers report these clonotypes also headed the CD3+CD56-NKG2C+ fraction in a handful of donors.

The source is a man aged 45-65 years who received an inactivated influenza vaccine. This chain connects TRBV5-1 to TRBJ2-5; perhaps TRBD2 as D (5 bases). The sample here was CD4+ T cells sorted from PBMCs, taken 11 to 12 days after vaccination. This chain's CDR3 is CASSLDGVPGGTQYF. The CDR3 DNA reads as TGCGCCAGCAGCTTGGACGGGGTACCGGGTGGGACCCAGTACTTC.